This record looks at one T cell receptor beta chain sequence and its context. The antigen remains undetermined. This specimen belongs to a study of cytomegalovirus exposure and HLA in healthy donors. Whole-study results and caveats: Among CMV-associated TCR beta chains, most appeared HLA-restricted in a later analysis. A later analysis found TCR association rates differed by HLA locus, highest for DRB1 and lowest for HLA-C.

With 2 bases removed from V and 4 bases from J, the gap between germline ends came to 14 bases. This CDR3 is 15 amino acids long. The V gene's germline CDR1 is MNHEY and CDR2 SVGAGI. A multiplex PCR was run with 60 Vbeta primers and 13 Jbeta primers. The assay was immunoSEQ multiplex PCR, and TCRdb's table has in-frame clones only and misses some. The sample lists 130,000 to 150,000 clones; less than 80% were seen once. The chain has TRBV6-5 and TRBJ1-1; the D gene is possibly TRBD1 (5 bases). The receptor's source is a woman aged 45-59 years in good health and CMV-seropositive. Source material: PBMCs. CDR3: CASSYRAGRVTEAFF. The CDR3 region has the DNA TGTGCCAGCAGTTACCGTGCTGGCAGGGTCACTGAAGCTTTCTTT.